Below, 2 T cell receptor beta chains from the same sample are listed, as sequenced in a study of early T cells in non-severe SARS-CoV-2 infection. TCRdb re-called the 5' RACE reads through MiXCR, storing one row per CDR3 protein. In the table there are approximately 58,000 distinct CDR3 sequences, about 5.9% of which are singletons. Sequencing used whole blood. These TCRs come from an adult who was a healthcare worker with PCR-confirmed SARS-CoV-2 infection or an uninfected control (not recorded which).

The chain links TRBV19 to TRBJ1-3; D is unresolved. Germline V gene data show CDR1 as LNHDA and CDR2 as SQIVND (reference sequence). The CDR3 runs 16 residues. Trimming removed 1 base from V and 0 bases from J, with 10 bases in between. CDR3 in DNA: TGTGCCAGTAGTATAGTACCCGGGGACTCTGGAAACACCATATATTTT. It codes for CASSIVPGDSGNTIYF.

The chain combines TRBV3-1 with TRBJ2-2; D is possibly TRBD1 or TRBD2 (6 bases each). The V gene lost 1 base and the J gene lost 5 bases, with 14 bases spanning the gap. The CDR3 length is 16 residues. The germline V gene encodes CDR1 LGHDT and CDR2 YNNKEL (reference sequence). The CDR3: CASSQGLQGGTGELFF. Written as DNA, the CDR3 is TGTGCCAGCAGCCAAGGGCTACAGGGAGGAACCGGGGAGCTGTTTTTT. Based on the CDR3 plus reference TRBV3-1 and TRBJ2-2, the full variable domain is DTAVSQTPKYLVTQMGNDKSIKCEQNLGHDTMYWYKQDSKKFLKIMFSYNNKELIINETVPNRFSPKSPDKAHLNLHINSLELGDSAVYFCASSQGLQGGTGELFFGEGSRLTVL.